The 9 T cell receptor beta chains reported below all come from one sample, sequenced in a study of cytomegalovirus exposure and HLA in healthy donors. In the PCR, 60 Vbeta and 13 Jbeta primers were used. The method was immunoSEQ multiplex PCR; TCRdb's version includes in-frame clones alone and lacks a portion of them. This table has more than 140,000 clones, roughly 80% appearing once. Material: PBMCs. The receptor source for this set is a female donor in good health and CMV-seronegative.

The CDR3 here is CASSPWTGGSSRNTIYF. The CDR3 DNA follows: TGTGCCAGCAGCCCTTGGACAGGGGGATCATCTCGAAACACCATATATTTT. This chain joins TRBV28 and TRBJ1-3; 10 bases map to TRBD1. The trim removed 6 bases at V and 5 bases at J, leaving 13 bases unmatched. There are 17 residues in the CDR3. Looked up from germline, CDR1 is MDHEN and CDR2 is SYDVKM.

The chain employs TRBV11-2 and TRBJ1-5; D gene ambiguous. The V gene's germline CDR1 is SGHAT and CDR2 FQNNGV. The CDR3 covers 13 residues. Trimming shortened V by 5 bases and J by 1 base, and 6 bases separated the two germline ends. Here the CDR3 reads CASSLESNQPQHF. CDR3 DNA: TGTGCCAGCAGCCTTGAGAGCAATCAGCCCCAGCATTTT.

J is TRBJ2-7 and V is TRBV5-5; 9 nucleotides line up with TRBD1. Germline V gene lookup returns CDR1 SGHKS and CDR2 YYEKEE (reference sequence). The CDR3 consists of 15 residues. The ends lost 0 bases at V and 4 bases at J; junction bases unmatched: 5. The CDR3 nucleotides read TGTGCCAGCAGCTTGGCGGGACAGGGTTTATACGAGCAGTACTTC. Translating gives CASSLAGQGLYEQYF.

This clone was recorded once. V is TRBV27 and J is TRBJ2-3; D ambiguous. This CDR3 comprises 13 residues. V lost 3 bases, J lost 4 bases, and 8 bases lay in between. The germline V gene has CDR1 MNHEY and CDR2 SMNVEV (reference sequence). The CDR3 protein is CASSFVSPDTQYF. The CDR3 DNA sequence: TGTGCCAGCAGTTTTGTCTCCCCAGATACGCAGTATTTT.

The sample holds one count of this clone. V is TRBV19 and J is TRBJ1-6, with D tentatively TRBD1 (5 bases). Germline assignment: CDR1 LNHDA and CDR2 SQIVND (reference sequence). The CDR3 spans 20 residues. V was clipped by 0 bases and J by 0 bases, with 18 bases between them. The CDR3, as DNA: TGTGCCAGTAGTATAGATCACCCGACAGTTTTCAGCTCCTATAATTCACCCCTCCACTTT. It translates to CASSIDHPTVFSSYNSPLHF.

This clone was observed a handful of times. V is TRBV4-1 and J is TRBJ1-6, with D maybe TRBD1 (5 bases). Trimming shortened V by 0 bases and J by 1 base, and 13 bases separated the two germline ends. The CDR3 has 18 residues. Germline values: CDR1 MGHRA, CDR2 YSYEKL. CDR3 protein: CASSQDRGRASYNSPLHF. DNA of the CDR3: TGCGCCAGCAGCCAAGATCGGGGGAGGGCGTCCTATAATTCACCCCTCCACTTT.

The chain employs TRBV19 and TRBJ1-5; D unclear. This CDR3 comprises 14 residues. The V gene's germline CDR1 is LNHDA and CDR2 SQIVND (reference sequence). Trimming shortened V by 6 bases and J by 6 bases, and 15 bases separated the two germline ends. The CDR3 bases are TGTGCCAGTAGCCTCACCGCTCGGGGTCAGCCCCAGCATTTT. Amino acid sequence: CASSLTARGQPQHF.

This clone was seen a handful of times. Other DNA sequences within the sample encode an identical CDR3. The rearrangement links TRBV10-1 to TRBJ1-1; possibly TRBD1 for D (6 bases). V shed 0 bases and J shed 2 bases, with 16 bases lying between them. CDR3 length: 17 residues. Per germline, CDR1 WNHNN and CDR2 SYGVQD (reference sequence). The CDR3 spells CASSESRQGLGNTEAFF. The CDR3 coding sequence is TGCGCCAGCAGTGAGTCGCGGCAGGGGCTTGGTAACACTGAAGCTTTCTTT.

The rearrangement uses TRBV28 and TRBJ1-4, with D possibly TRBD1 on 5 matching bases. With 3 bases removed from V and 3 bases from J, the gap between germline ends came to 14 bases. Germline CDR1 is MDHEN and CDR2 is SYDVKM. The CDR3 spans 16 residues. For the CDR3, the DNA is TGTGCCAGCAGTTTCCATCCGGGGGGTGCTAATGAAAAACTGTTTTTT. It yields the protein CASSFHPGGANEKLFF.